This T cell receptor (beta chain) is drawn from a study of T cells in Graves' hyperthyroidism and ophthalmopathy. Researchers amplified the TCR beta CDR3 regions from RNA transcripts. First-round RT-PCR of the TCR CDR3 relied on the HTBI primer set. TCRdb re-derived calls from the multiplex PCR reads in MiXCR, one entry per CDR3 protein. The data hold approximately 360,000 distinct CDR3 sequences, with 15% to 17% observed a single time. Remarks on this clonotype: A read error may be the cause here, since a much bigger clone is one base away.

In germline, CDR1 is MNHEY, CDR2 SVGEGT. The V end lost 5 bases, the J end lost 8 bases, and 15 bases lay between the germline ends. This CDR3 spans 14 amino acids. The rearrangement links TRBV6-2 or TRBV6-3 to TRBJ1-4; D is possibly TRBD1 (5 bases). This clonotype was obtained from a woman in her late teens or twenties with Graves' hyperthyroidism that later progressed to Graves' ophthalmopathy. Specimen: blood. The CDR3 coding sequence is TGTGCCAGCAGTCGGGCAGGGCAATGGGAAAAACTGTTTTTT. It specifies CASSRAGQWEKLFF.